Below, one TCR beta chain is given with its context. The antigen this receptor binds is unknown. No much larger clone is present one base from it, and per-base qualities are unavailable. Its CDR3 holds 13 amino acids, cysteine through phenylalanine. The retained sequence is limited to the CDR3, 39 bases, with the frame set at the first base. CDR1 SNHLY and CDR2 FYNNEI are derived from the germline V gene. Between the V and J ends, shortened by 2 bases and 4 bases respectively, the junction contains 8 bases. This entry is derived from a study of shared clonotypes between healthy human individuals (TCRdb year 2020). For the wider study: A couple of women and a few men aged 18 to 49 years were included in the cohort. For each donor, three plates each were used for CD4 naive and CD4 memory, two plates were used for CD8 naive, and one plate was used for CD8 memory. Blood TCR repertoires of five healthy adults were deeply sequenced to estimate repertoire size and the extent of clonotype sharing between individuals. To increase sequencing depth and limit assay-specific biases, different laboratories used diverse techniques to prepare libraries and sequence TCR repertoires. Between about 0.8 and 9 billion PBMCs per donor were obtained by leukapheresis. Summary of the overall study and its limitations: Naive subsets generally had larger estimated clonotype richness than memory subsets did. Even with the large sequencing depth, rarefaction of the sorted-subset datasets indicated that sequencing was incomplete. Sampling was restricted to blood, and TCR repertoires in tissues likely differ from the TCR repertoires found in blood. Pairwise subsampling indicated that sequencing depth was expected to affect the degree of clonotype sharing among donors. Compared with non-shared clonotypes, the clonotypes found in all four sorted-subset donors had higher generation probabilities. The genetic and exposure-history diversity represented was limited by the small number of donors. Sharing across a handful of donors was observed for approximately 5% of naive CD4, over 3% of naive CD8, about 2.5% of memory CD4, and about 0.39% of memory CD8 clonotypes.

The donors were healthy, HIV-negative adults with no recently reported acute infections or vaccinations. Every donor was a Caucasian adult residing in Nashville, Tennessee, USA. CD4+ T cells were enriched by magnetic negative selection, after which naive cells were positively selected on CD45RA and the negative fraction was taken as the memory subset. Blood was obtained by leukapheresis, after which PBMCs were separated by Ficoll-Histopaque density gradient centrifugation and cryopreserved in liquid nitrogen vapor phase. Purity and quantity of every magnetically sorted T cell population were checked by analytical flow cytometry. Genomic DNA was isolated from every sorted fraction and measured by UV absorbance on a Nanodrop 2000c. Using the deep immunoSEQ assay, multiplex PCR amplified TCR CDR3 regions from genomic DNA. Extracted genomic DNA from each cell subset was spread evenly across all wells of several immunoSEQ 96-well plates, with each plate serving as a replicate. Each replicate PCR for sorted subsets received around 200 ng genomic DNA, equal to about 29,000 T cell genomes. The purified libraries were quantified using a Qubit 3.0 fluorometer, sized with a Bioanalyzer 2100, and then quantified again using the KAPA Library Quantification kit. Each immunoSEQ 96-well plate was sequenced on its own single-read 150-cycle Illumina NextSeq 550 flow cell. The study's processing was this. The immunoSEQ output contained only junctional sequences without quality scores, so filtering could not match that applied to full-length reads. Sequences were annotated with PyIR, a Python wrapper for IgBLAST v1.9, using IMGT germline references to assign V/J genes and CDR3. Reads with weak V/J assignments (E-value above 1e-6), missing CDR3, stop codons, out-of-frame junctions, or ambiguous translated residues were removed. V3J clonotypes were defined by identical inferred V gene, J gene, and CDR3 amino acid sequence. The percentage overlap between two repertoires was calculated by dividing the number of shared unique clonotypes by the size of the smaller repertoire. RTK rarefaction, the Chao1 estimator, and Recon v2.1 estimates of unobserved clonotypes were used to assess repertoire richness. OLGA was used to compute generation probabilities for all TCRbeta clonotypes that the gDNA method yielded from a handful of donors. This is the immuneACCESS table as TCRdb keeps it, with only in-frame sequences that have V and J called. A part of the clones is gone; compared with another copy, unresolved V genes explain less than half, and the rest is unexplained. V, J and clone size are taken as reported in that table, and D and trimming were inferred from the DNA itself. Here the sample has over a million clones; around 97% occur a single time. The leading ten clones occupy approximately 1.1% of the sample.

This clonotype was obtained from a man younger than 45 in good health. Material: naive CD4+ T cells sorted from blood. Taken with the paper, the label for cell subset or site translates to: CD45RA+ positively selected. The chain is encoded by TRBV2 joined to TRBJ1-1, with the D gene not confidently named. Here the CDR3 is given as CASSETAGTEAFF. At the DNA level, the sequence is TGTGCCAGCAGTGAAACGGCTGGCACTGAAGCTTTCTTT.